The 21 T cell receptor beta chains in this list originate from one sample, sequenced in a study of blood T cell repertoires in COVID-19. Method: immunoSEQ multiplex PCR; TCRdb's copy keeps in-frame clones and lacks some. The sample holds about 230,000 clones, 88% seen once. Sequencing input: peripheral blood. These receptors were obtained from a woman in her fifties or sixties with acute or convalescent COVID-19.

The J gene is TRBJ2-5, the V gene TRBV7-2; 13 bases match TRBD2. The CDR3 is 17 amino acids. Germline V gene data show CDR1 as SGHTA and CDR2 as FQGNSA. The junction had 6 bases not matched to a gene; V was cut back by 3 bases and J by 2 bases. The CDR3 reads CASSLGLAGSGQETQYF. The CDR3 DNA follows: TGTGCCAGCAGCTTGGGACTAGCGGGATCGGGACAAGAGACCCAGTACTTC.

The rearrangement links TRBV28 to TRBJ2-5; a weak D match, TRBD1 (6 bases). With 5 bases removed from V and 4 bases from J, the gap between germline ends came to 14 bases. The germline V gene encodes CDR1 MDHEN and CDR2 SYDVKM. The CDR3 runs to 14 residues. The CDR3 is CASSRRGWGETQYF. The CDR3 coding sequence is TGTGCCAGCAGTCGCAGGGGTTGGGGAGAGACCCAGTACTTC.

The chain has TRBV6-2 or TRBV6-3 and TRBJ1-3; TRBD1 is a possible D gene (5 bases). Germline V lookup: CDR1 MNHEY, CDR2 SVGEGT. V was cut by 6 bases and J by 4 bases, with 13 bases left in between. The CDR3 sequence is 14 residues long. In DNA, the CDR3 is TGTGCCAGCAGCCTAACGACAGCGGGAAACACCATATATTTT. This gives the protein CASSLTTAGNTIYF.

Here the CDR3 DNA reads TGTGCCAGTAGCCTGGGTCGTCAGAACCCCCGGGATGGCTACACCTTC. It encodes CASSLGRQNPRDGYTF. The chain employs TRBV19 and TRBJ1-2, with D unresolved. V was trimmed by 6 bases and J by 6 bases, leaving 23 bases between them. Per germline, CDR1 LNHDA and CDR2 SQIVND (reference sequence). There are 16 residues in the CDR3. Drawing the rest from reference TRBV19 and TRBJ1-2, the complete variable domain is DGGITQSPKYLFRKEGQNVTLSCEQNLNHDAMYWYRQDPGQGLRLIYYSQIVNDFQKGDIAEGYSVSREKKESFPLTVTSAQKNPTAFYLCASSLGRQNPRDGYTFGSGTRLTVV.

The chain is built from TRBV11-3 and TRBJ1-1; D unresolved. This CDR3 is built from 15 residues. Trimming shortened V by 5 bases and J by 0 bases, and 13 bases separated the two germline ends. From germline, CDR1 is SGHNT and CDR2 YENEEA. CDR3 region: CASSKPSTLNTEAFF. CDR3 bases: TGTGCCAGCAGCAAACCCTCGACATTGAACACTGAAGCTTTCTTT.

This clone was picked up one time. The CDR3 DNA reads TGTGCCAGTAGTGGCAACGGGAATCTACATCAGCCCCAGCATTTT. Protein product: CASSGNGNLHQPQHF. V gene TRBV19 combines with J gene TRBJ1-5; D gene unclear. The CDR3 has 15 residues. V lost 5 bases and J 5 bases, leaving 16 bases between the germline ends. Germline V CDR1 and CDR2: LNHDA, SQIVND (reference sequence).

The chain uses TRBV10-2 and TRBJ1-5; D remains unclear. CDR1 is WSHSY and CDR2 is SAAADI in the germline V gene. The V and J ends lost 4 bases and 9 bases respectively, with 10 bases between them. This CDR3 spans 12 amino acids. Here the CDR3 DNA reads TGCGCCAGCAGTGGGGCCGTGGGGCCCCAGCATTTT. Protein: CASSGAVGPQHF.

The J gene is TRBJ1-2, the V gene TRBV11-2, with TRBD1 matching 8 bases. J lost 0 bases, V lost 4 bases, and 7 bases had no gene match. Germline values: CDR1 SGHAT, CDR2 FQNNGV. The CDR3 has 16 amino acids. The CDR3 sequence: CASSSLGTGTNYGYTF. The CDR3 nucleotides are TGTGCCAGCAGCTCACTCGGGACAGGAACTAACTATGGCTACACCTTC.

The J gene is TRBJ2-1, the V gene TRBV28; D might be TRBD2 (5 bases). In germline, CDR1 is MDHEN, CDR2 SYDVKM. The CDR3 loop spans 15 amino acids. The germline V and J ends were trimmed by 7 bases and 0 bases, with 13 bases remaining between them. The CDR3 coding sequence is TGTGCCAGCACCTGGACTTTGAACTCCTACAATGAGCAGTTCTTC. Its translation: CASTWTLNSYNEQFF.

This clone was detected only once. The chain is built from TRBV6-6 and TRBJ2-5, with 12 bases that match TRBD2. The ends lost 6 bases at V and 2 bases at J; junction bases unmatched: 7. The CDR3 extends over 16 amino acids. Germline-derived CDR1 and CDR2 are MNHNY and SVGAGI (reference sequence). The CDR3 loop reads CASRPSSGGGQETQYF. The CDR3 bases are TGTGCCAGCAGACCGTCTAGCGGGGGGGGACAAGAGACCCAGTACTTC.

This chain joins TRBV2 and TRBJ1-3; no clear D gene. CDR1 and CDR2 from the germline V gene are SNHLY and FYNNEI. Deletions cut 10 bases from V and 2 bases from J, with 21 bases between. CDR3 length equals 16 residues. Written as DNA, the CDR3 is TGTGCCACCCCTCTAGGAAGGGAGGACGCTGGAAACACCATATATTTT. This encodes CATPLGREDAGNTIYF.

The chain carries TRBV5-1 and TRBJ1-1; 9 nucleotides line up with TRBD1. This CDR3 comprises 15 residues. CDR1 is SGHRS, CDR2 YFSETQ, per germline. V lost 3 bases to trimming and J lost 2 bases; unmatched junction nucleotides: 5. The CDR3 here is CASSSPQGANTEAFF. CDR3 coding DNA: TGCGCCAGCAGCTCTCCACAGGGGGCAAACACTGAAGCTTTCTTT.

This clone occurred a few times. The chain carries TRBV18 and TRBJ2-7; D not resolved. The CDR3 is 13 amino acids. Trimming shortened V by 5 bases and J by 0 bases, and 8 bases separated the two germline ends. CDR1 and CDR2 (germline): KGHSH, LQKENI. The CDR3 DNA reads as TGTGCCAGCTCATCGACACTCTCCTACGAGCAGTACTTC. Its translation is CASSSTLSYEQYF.

The chain couples TRBV10-3 to TRBJ1-3; no clear D. The V gene lost 3 bases and the J gene lost 0 bases, with 6 bases spanning the gap. Germline V gene lookup returns CDR1 ENHRY and CDR2 SYGVKD. This CDR3 is built from 14 residues. CDR3 coding DNA: TGTGCCATCAGTGACAGGAACTCTGGAAACACCATATATTTT. It is translated as CAISDRNSGNTIYF.

This clone appeared a single time. J is TRBJ1-1 and V is TRBV30; TRBD1 agrees at 10 bases. V lost 8 bases, J lost 6 bases, and 6 bases stayed unmatched. Germline assignment: CDR1 GTSNPN and CDR2 SVGIG (reference sequence). This CDR3 contains 12 residues. CDR3 nucleotides: TGTGCCGGCAGGACAGGGGGATCTGAAGCTTTCTTT. This sequence encodes CAGRTGGSEAFF.

The chain joins TRBV5-1 to TRBJ2-1; D not certain. V was shortened by 7 bases and J by 9 bases, with 17 bases between the two germline ends. This CDR3 spans 13 amino acids. Germline assignment: CDR1 SGHRS and CDR2 YFSETQ. The CDR3 loop is CASRRHSAFEQFF. The CDR3 DNA follows: TGCGCCAGCCGACGGCACAGTGCTTTTGAGCAGTTCTTC.

The V gene is TRBV19, the J gene TRBJ1-2, with 10 nucleotides matching TRBD1. V gave up 5 bases and J gave up 5 bases; unmatched junction bases: 5. Germline V gene sequence: CDR1 LNHDA, CDR2 SQIVND (reference sequence). CDR3 length equals 14 residues. Here the CDR3 reads CASSGTGEKYGYTF. The CDR3 nucleotides read TGTGCCAGTAGTGGGACAGGGGAGAAGTATGGCTACACCTTC.

The genes are TRBV28 and TRBJ2-2; TRBD1 is a possible D gene (6 bases). The germline V and J ends were trimmed by 7 bases and 7 bases, with 16 bases remaining between them. The CDR3 loop spans 14 amino acids. Germline V gene data show CDR1 as MDHEN and CDR2 as SYDVKM. CDR3 sequence: CASNKQGRLGELFF. The DNA for the CDR3 is TGTGCCAGCAACAAACAGGGAAGGCTCGGGGAGCTGTTTTTT.

The V gene is TRBV5-3, the J gene TRBJ1-1; D is unresolved. Being an ORF, TRBV5-3 has a function that is uncertain. The V and J ends lost 3 bases and 7 bases respectively, with 19 bases between them. The CDR3 has 15 residues. CDR3 sequence (DNA): TGTGCCAGAAGCTCGGATCGACAAAGCCTTAGTGAAGCTTTCTTT. Protein: CARSSDRQSLSEAFF.

The rearrangement joins TRBV7-8 to TRBJ1-6, with D tentatively TRBD1 (6 bases). The length of the CDR3 is 14 residues. V was pared by 5 bases and J by 10 bases, with 15 bases between. The germline CDR1 and CDR2 sequences are SGHVS and FQNEAQ. The chain's CDR3 is CASSPRDRNSPLHF. CDR3 DNA sequence: TGTGCCAGCAGCCCCAGAGACAGGAACTCACCCCTCCACTTT. The full variable domain, its missing parts supplied by reference TRBV7-8 and TRBJ1-6, is GAGVSQSPRYKVAKRGQDVALRCDPISGHVSLFWYQQALGQGPEFLTYFQNEAQLDKSGLPSDRFFAERPEGSVSTLKIQRTQQEDSAVYLCASSPRDRNSPLHFGNGTRLTVT.

The CDR3 loop reads CASSVQAGGSYEQYF. CDR3 sequence (DNA): TGTGCCAGTAGTGTCCAAGCGGGAGGCTCCTACGAGCAGTACTTC. The chain recombines TRBV19 with TRBJ2-7, with TRBD2 matching 9 bases. Germline values: CDR1 LNHDA, CDR2 SQIVND (reference sequence). Trimming at V came to 5 bases and at J to 0 bases, leaving 5 bases not matched to a gene. This CDR3 is 15 amino acids long. Supplemented by reference TRBV19 and TRBJ2-7, the full variable domain reads DGGITQSPKYLFRKEGQNVTLSCEQNLNHDAMYWYRQDPGQGLRLIYYSQIVNDFQKGDIAEGYSVSREKKESFPLTVTSAQKNPTAFYLCASSVQAGGSYEQYFGPGTRLTVT.